This T cell receptor (beta chain) is from a study of cytomegalovirus exposure and HLA in healthy donors. Trimming cost V 5 bases and J 4 bases; bases outside gene matches: 9. This CDR3 has 16 residues. From germline, CDR1 is SGHAT and CDR2 FQNNGV. Concerning this clone: What it binds is not known.

Study-wide points: In an earlier analysis, most TCR beta V segments were productive about 87% or about 30% of the time. TRBV6-2, TRBV6-3 and other indistinguishable V segments were excluded. The listing of 150 to 200 TCR beta chains classed them as cytomegalovirus-associated.

Vbeta (60) and Jbeta (13) primers were used in the PCR. Profiling relied on immunoSEQ multiplex PCR, and the TCRdb table lists in-frame clones only, not all of them. The record lists about 47,000 clones, of which the ten most abundant hold roughly 17%. The receptor was isolated from a male donor in good health and CMV-seronegative. Source material: PBMCs. The chain recombines TRBV11-2 with TRBJ2-5; 11 bases are shared with TRBD1. The CDR3 DNA is TGTGCCAGCAGCCCTCACACCGGGACAGGGGGAGAGACCCAGTACTTC. Its translation: CASSPHTGTGGETQYF.